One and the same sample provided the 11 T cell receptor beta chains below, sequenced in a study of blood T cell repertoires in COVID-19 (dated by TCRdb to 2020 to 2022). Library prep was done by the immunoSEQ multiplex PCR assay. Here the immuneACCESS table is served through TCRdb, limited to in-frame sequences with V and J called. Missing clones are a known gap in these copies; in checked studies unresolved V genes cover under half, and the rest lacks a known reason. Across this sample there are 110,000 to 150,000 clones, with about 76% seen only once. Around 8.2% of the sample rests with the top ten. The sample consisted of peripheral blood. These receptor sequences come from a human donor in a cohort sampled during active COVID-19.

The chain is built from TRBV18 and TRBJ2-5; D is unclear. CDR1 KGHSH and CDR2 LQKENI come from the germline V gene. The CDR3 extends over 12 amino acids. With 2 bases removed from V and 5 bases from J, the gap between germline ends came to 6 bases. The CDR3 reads CASSPIEETQYF. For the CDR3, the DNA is TGTGCCAGCTCACCAATAGAGGAGACCCAGTACTTC.

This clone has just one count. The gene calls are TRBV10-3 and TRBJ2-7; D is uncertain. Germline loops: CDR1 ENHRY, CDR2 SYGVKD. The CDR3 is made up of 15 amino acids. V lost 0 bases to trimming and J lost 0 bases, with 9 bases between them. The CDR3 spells CAISESLAGSYEQYF. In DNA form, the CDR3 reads TGTGCCATCAGTGAGTCATTAGCTGGCTCCTACGAGCAGTACTTC.

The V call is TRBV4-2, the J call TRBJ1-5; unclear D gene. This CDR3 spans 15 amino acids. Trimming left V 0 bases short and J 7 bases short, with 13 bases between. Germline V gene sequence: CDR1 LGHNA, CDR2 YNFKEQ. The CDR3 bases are TGTGCCAGCAGCCAAGATAGGGTGAGGGAACAGCCCCAGCATTTT. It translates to CASSQDRVREQPQHF.

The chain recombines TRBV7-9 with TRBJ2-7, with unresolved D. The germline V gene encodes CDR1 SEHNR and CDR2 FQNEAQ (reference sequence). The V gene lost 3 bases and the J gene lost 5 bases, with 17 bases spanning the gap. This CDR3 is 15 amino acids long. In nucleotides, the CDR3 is TGTGCCAGCAGCTTGCGGCAGCCCTCTAAGGACGAGCAGTACTTC. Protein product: CASSLRQPSKDEQYF.

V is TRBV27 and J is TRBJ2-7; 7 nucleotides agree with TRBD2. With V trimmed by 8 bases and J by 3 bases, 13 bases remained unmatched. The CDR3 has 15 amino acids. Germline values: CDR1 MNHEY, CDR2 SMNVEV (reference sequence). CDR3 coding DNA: TGTGCCAGCGGGATTGGACTAGTTAGTTTCTACGAGCAGTACTTC. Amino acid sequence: CASGIGLVSFYEQYF.

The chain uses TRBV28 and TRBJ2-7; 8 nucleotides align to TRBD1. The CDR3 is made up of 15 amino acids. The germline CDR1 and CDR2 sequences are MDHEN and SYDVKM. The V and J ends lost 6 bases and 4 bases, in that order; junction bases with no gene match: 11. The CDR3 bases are TGTGCCAGCAGACCCCGGGACAGGCCTTGGTACGAGCAGTACTTC. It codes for CASRPRDRPWYEQYF.

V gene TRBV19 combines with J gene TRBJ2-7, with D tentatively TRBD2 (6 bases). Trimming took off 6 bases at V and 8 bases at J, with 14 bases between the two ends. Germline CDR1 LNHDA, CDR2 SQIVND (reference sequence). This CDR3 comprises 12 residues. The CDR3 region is CASRGDRTKQYF. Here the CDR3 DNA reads TGTGCCAGTAGAGGGGATCGGACTAAGCAGTACTTC.

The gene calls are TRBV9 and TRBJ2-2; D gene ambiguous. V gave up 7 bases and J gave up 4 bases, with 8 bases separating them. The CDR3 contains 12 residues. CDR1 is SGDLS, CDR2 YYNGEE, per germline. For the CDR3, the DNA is TGTGCCAGCGGAACGGGCACCGGGGAGCTGTTTTTT. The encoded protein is CASGTGTGELFF.

The CDR3 DNA reads as TGTGCCAGCAGCCGGCCGGGGCGGGATGAGGGCCAGTTCTTC. Encoded protein: CASSRPGRDEGQFF. The V and J genes are TRBV11-2 and TRBJ2-1; TRBD2 is a possible D gene (6 bases). The CDR3 is 14 amino acids. V was pared by 5 bases and J by 13 bases, with 21 bases between. Per the germline V gene, CDR1 is SGHAT and CDR2 is FQNNGV.

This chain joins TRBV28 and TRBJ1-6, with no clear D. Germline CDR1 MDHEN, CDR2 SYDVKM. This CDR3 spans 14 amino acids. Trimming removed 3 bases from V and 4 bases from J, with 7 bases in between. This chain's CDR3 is CASSLGSYNSPLHF. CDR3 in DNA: TGTGCCAGCAGTTTGGGCAGTTATAATTCACCCCTCCACTTT.

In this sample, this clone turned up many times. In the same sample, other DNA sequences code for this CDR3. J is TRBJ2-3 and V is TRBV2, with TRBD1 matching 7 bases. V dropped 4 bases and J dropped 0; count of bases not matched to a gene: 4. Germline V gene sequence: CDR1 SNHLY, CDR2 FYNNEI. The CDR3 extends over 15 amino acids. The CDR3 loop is CASSGGTASTDTQYF. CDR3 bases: TGTGCCAGCAGTGGGGGGACAGCGAGCACAGATACGCAGTATTTT.